The rows below give T cell receptor beta chains drawn from one sample of a study of patients and donors after allogeneic stem cell transplantation. TCRdb itself ran the RT-PCR reads through MiXCR, one entry per CDR3 protein. The table shows about 960,000 distinct CDR3 sequences, with about a sixth occurring only once. The sequencing sample was made of blood, either unsorted or a sorted T cell fraction (not recorded which). These receptors were taken from a human donor who was either an allogeneic HSCT recipient or a stem cell or donor lymphocyte infusion donor (not recorded which). It is not recorded whose cells these are; they may come from a transplant donor. Each CDR3 is given with its conserved first and last residue. The D gene is left open where the match is weak. Rows may omit the clone size; those that give it use once, few, many or a size class.

v_gene,abundance,d_gene,j_gene,CDR3aa,CDR3nt
TRBV20-1,few,TRBD2,TRBJ2-5,CSASPLAGDRETQYF,TGCAGTGCTAGCCCCCTAGCGGGAGATCGCGAGACCCAGTACTTC
TRBV10-3,few,-,TRBJ1-1,CATRVVNLVNTEAFF,TGTGCCACCCGGGTGGTGAATTTGGTGAACACTGAAGCTTTCTTT
TRBV6-5,few,TRBD2,TRBJ2-7,CASSYTSGRVAYEQYF,TGTGCCAGCAGCTACACTAGCGGGAGGGTCGCCTACGAGCAGTACTTC
TRBV12-3/TRBV12-4,-,-,TRBJ1-4,CASRDTTNEKLFF,TGTGCCAGCAGGGACACAACTAATGAAAAACTGTTTTTT
TRBV7-9,-,-,TRBJ1-6,CASSKRTDNSPLHF,TGTGCCAGCAGCAAACGGACAGATAATTCACCCCTCCACTTT
TRBV12-3/TRBV12-4,many,-,TRBJ1-1,CASKNTEAFF,TGTGCCAGCAAAAACACTGAAGCTTTCTTT
TRBV6-1,-,-,TRBJ2-7,CASSEGFRPRNYEQYF,TGTGCCAGCAGTGAAGGTTTTAGGCCGAGAAACTACGAGCAGTACTTC
TRBV4-3,-,-,TRBJ1-5,CASSQDWGRNQPQHF,TGCGCCAGCAGCCAAGATTGGGGGCGCAACCAGCCCCAGCATTTT
TRBV12-3/TRBV12-4,-,-,TRBJ2-7,CASSPTTGDSPEQYF,TGTGCCAGCAGTCCTACCACTGGGGACTCTCCCGAGCAGTACTTC
TRBV12-3/TRBV12-4,few,-,TRBJ2-7,CASSPGQSGGEQYF,TGTGCCAGCAGCCCGGGACAATCGGGGGGCGAGCAGTACTTC
TRBV7-3,-,-,TRBJ1-2,CASSLDGPDNYGYTF,TGTGCCAGCAGCTTAGACGGGCCCGATAACTATGGCTACACCTTC
TRBV29-1,-,-,TRBJ2-2,CSVGVIGELFF,TGCAGCGTTGGTGTAATCGGGGAGCTGTTTTTT
TRBV7-3,-,TRBD1,TRBJ1-1,CASSSPDRGTEAFF,TGTGCCAGCAGCTCGCCGGACAGGGGAACTGAAGCTTTCTTT
TRBV2,-,TRBD2,TRBJ2-3,CASSPLAGVRTDTQYF,TGTGCCAGCAGCCCCTTAGCGGGAGTCCGCACAGATACGCAGTATTTT
TRBV6-5,-,TRBD2,TRBJ2-7,CASSYSRLAAYEQYF,TGTGCCAGCAGTTACTCGAGACTAGCGGCCTACGAGCAGTACTTC
TRBV5-1,-,-,TRBJ1-1,CASSGRPQGGGTEAFF,TGCGCCAGCAGCGGAAGACCCCAAGGGGGGGGTACTGAAGCTTTCTTT
TRBV7-2,few,TRBD2,TRBJ2-3,CASSHRTSGSTDTQYF,TGTGCCAGCAGCCATCGGACTAGCGGGAGCACAGATACGCAGTATTTT
TRBV3-1,-,-,TRBJ2-2,CASSQDFPAGELFF,TGTGCCAGCAGCCAAGATTTTCCGGCCGGGGAGCTGTTTTTT
TRBV5-6,few,-,TRBJ2-3,CASSLVGVGTDTQYF,TGTGCCAGCAGCTTGGTGGGAGTCGGCACAGATACGCAGTATTTT
TRBV7-9,few,-,TRBJ1-2,CASSLSRGLYGYTF,TGTGCCAGCAGCCTGTCCAGGGGACTCTATGGCTACACCTTC
TRBV7-6,few,-,TRBJ2-5,CASSSTGLGSQYF,TGTGCCAGCAGCTCCACTGGACTGGGTTCCCAGTACTTC
TRBV7-9,-,TRBD2,TRBJ2-1,CASSDGRVYNEQFF,TGTGCCAGCTCTGACGGGAGGGTCTACAATGAGCAGTTCTTC
TRBV20-1,few,-,TRBJ2-2,CSAFGTLNTGELFF,TGCAGTGCATTCGGGACTTTGAACACCGGGGAGCTGTTTTTT
TRBV15,-,TRBD1,TRBJ1-1,CATSRIRDRGGFTEAFF,TGTGCCACCAGCAGAATCCGGGACAGGGGGGGATTCACTGAAGCTTTCTTT
TRBV15,-,TRBD1,TRBJ2-1,CATSRQQDRGDEQFF,TGTGCCACCAGCAGACAACAAGACAGGGGCGATGAGCAGTTCTTC